This record covers a single T cell receptor beta chain. Its specific antigen is unknown. The germline gene is not matched at one end of the junction; a read error may be the cause. The data were taken from a study of CD8+ T cells in alopecia areata (dated by TCRdb to 2017 to 2018). Context from the whole study: Treated patients were enrolled in an open-label pilot trial of oral tofacitinib, 5 to 10 mg twice daily, for moderate-to-severe alopecia areata. High-throughput TCRbeta sequencing was used to examine T cell clonal expansion in alopecia areata in both the C3H/HeJ mouse model and human patients. On the human side, TCRbeta sequencing was run on scalp tissue and on sorted CD4+ and CD8+ peripheral blood T cells from healthy controls and from alopecia areata patients with either patchy or totalis/universalis disease. Scalp clonality was compared among normal scalp (n=4), patchy alopecia areata scalp (n=8), and alopecia totalis/universalis scalp (n=8). Tofacitinib was administered for 6 to 18 months, and 6 months of follow-up off drug were then conducted to assess delayed response and recurrence. RNA came from the PAXgene miRNA kit for fixed scalp, the miRNeasy kit for PBMCs, and the RNeasy kit for mouse skin. Amplification of TCRbeta CDR3 regions was done by immunoSEQ multiplex PCR using 35 Vbeta forward primers and 13 Jbeta reverse primers. Biopsies were taken from tofacitinib-treated patients at baseline and at 4 and 24 weeks of treatment, and a later scalp biopsy was taken in several of the tofacitinib-treated patients. For the treated patients, the SALT score, which quantifies what percentage of scalp surface area is affected, served as the measure of disease severity. Paper-wide results and their limitations: Shared TCR sequences between patients were less evident than in mice, which may be partly attributable to HLA diversity in the patient population. During tofacitinib treatment, many expanded lesional clones remained in scalp and blood, and this persistence may partly explain relapse after treatment is stopped. Because the treated cohort was small and had only one nonresponder, larger studies are needed to examine links between baseline CD8+ expansion and response. Scalp TCR repertoire analysis is complicated because resident alphabeta T cells in normal human skin are also sequenced, whereas mouse skin is dominated by gammadelta T cells. Compared with normal scalp, lesional scalp, particularly in alopecia totalis/universalis, had higher clonality and more expanded CD8+ clones, which suggests antigenic drive. Tofacitinib significantly lowered scalp clonality and the number of expanded CD8+ clones among the top 100 scalp clones.

The CDR3 measures 13 amino acids from cysteine to phenylalanine. Only CDR3 DNA remains: 39 bases, in frame from the first base. The germline V gene (reference sequence) yields SEHNR for CDR1 and FQNEAQ for CDR2. Interpreted using the paper, the time point label stands for: more than three weeks on oral tofacitinib. The meaning of the sample's treatment or condition label: oral pan-JAK inhibitor, 5-10 mg twice daily. Lesional scalp punch biopsies and peripheral blood were obtained from alopecia areata patients. PBMCs were isolated by density centrifugation and stained for CD3, CD4 and CD8, and CD4+ and CD8+ T cells were sorted on a FACSAria. Libraries were prepared through the immunoSEQ multiplex PCR assay. RNA was extracted from all samples and reverse transcribed into cDNA, which served as template for TCR sequencing. SuperScript III was used to make first-strand cDNA, primed with a 2:1 mix of oligo-dT and random hexamers. A synthetic immune receptor repertoire was used to measure amplification bias, and any remaining bias was corrected computationally. From the authors' description of their analysis: After raw reads were preprocessed to remove errors, the CDR3 was defined following IMGT conventions as running from the conserved cysteine to phenylalanine. To get clonality, Shannon entropy was normalized by log2 of the number of productive unique TCRs and the result was subtracted from 1. Scalp TCRbeta sequences were cross-referenced with sorted blood CD4 and CD8 repertoires so that the CD4 or CD8 identity of scalp clones could be inferred. Here the immuneACCESS table is served through TCRdb, limited to in-frame sequences with V and J called. Missing clones are a known gap in these copies; in checked studies unresolved V genes cover under half, and the rest lacks a known reason. Clone size and V and J calls were adopted from that table, with D and trimming inferred from the DNA. This sample gives around 140,000 clones in total; about 86% of them show up just once. Approximately 13% of the sample is held by the ten biggest clonotypes.

The input for sequencing was CD8+ T cells sorted from blood, taken at week 4, from a patient treated with tofacitinib. The rearrangement joined TRBV7-9 to TRBJ2-7, with no confidently assigned D gene. This receptor was identified in a human donor with alopecia areata. The bases are TGTGCCAGCAGCTTAGCCACCTCCTACGAGCGGTACTTC. This sequence encodes CASSLATSYERYF.